The clone carrying this T cell receptor beta chain was counted a single time. PCR employed 60 Vbeta and 13 Jbeta primers. The data were produced by immunoSEQ multiplex PCR, yet TCRdb's version contains in-frame clones alone and is incomplete. This table holds about 140,000 clones, approximately 70% found once. Donors were ostensibly healthy at sampling, although undocumented immune exposures were probable. The germline gives CDR1 MGHDK, CDR2 SYGVNS. CDR3 length: 13 residues. The germline V and J ends were trimmed by 1 base and 10 bases, with 11 bases remaining between them. This sample is drawn from a study of cytomegalovirus exposure and HLA in healthy donors.

Material for sequencing was PBMCs. The rearrangement links TRBV25-1 to TRBJ2-1; D is possibly TRBD2 (5 bases). The sequence was collected from a woman aged 30 to 39 in good health and CMV-seronegative. Here the CDR3 reads CASSEFRGLEQFF. The CDR3 DNA reads as TGTGCCAGCAGTGAATTCCGGGGATTGGAGCAGTTCTTC. Together with reference TRBV25-1 and TRBJ2-1, the CDR3 gives the full variable domain: EADIYQTPRYLVIGTGKKITLECSQTMGHDKMYWYQQDPGMELHLIHYSYGVNSTEKGDLSSESTVSRIRTEHFPLTLESARPSHTSQYLCASSEFRGLEQFFGPGTRLTVL.